The T cell receptor beta chain under discussion was sequenced for a study of T cell responses to AZD1222 COVID-19 vaccine. Study observations and caveats: CD4 TCRs associated with vaccination spanned spike, dominating at 160-218 and 743-854. Repertoires were obtained solely post-peak T cell response. Targets within unmutated variant regions were reportedly found for nearly half of spike-specific TCRs.

As to this clone: Its antigen is unknown.

The method was immunoSEQ multiplex PCR; TCRdb's version includes in-frame clones alone and lacks a portion of them. Of roughly 86,000 clones in the sample, around 84% were seen once. The germline V gene encodes CDR1 WSHSY and CDR2 SAAADI. Trimming stripped 8 bases from V and 6 bases from J, with 14 bases between. This CDR3 region has 13 residues. This clonotype was obtained from an adult who received the AZD1222 COVID-19 vaccine. This sample comprised peripheral blood, obtained 28 days after the second AZD1222 dose. V gene TRBV10-2 combines with J gene TRBJ2-1; D unclear. The CDR3 bases are TGCGCCAGCGGGCGTAGCTCCGGCAATGAGCAGTTCTTC. Its protein is CASGRSSGNEQFF.